A selection of T cell receptor beta chains follows, all from one sample in a study of blood T cell repertoires in COVID-19. The data were produced by immunoSEQ multiplex PCR, yet TCRdb's version contains in-frame clones alone and is incomplete. In the table there are around 110,000 clones, around 83% of which are singletons. Sequencing was performed on peripheral blood. The receptors were gathered from a man in his 70s with acute or convalescent COVID-19. Each CDR3 is given with its conserved first and last residue. D genes are given only for firm matches. Size is stated for part of the rows, as once, few or many counts, or as a class when the clone is expanded.

cdr3_nt	cdr3_aa	d_call	clone_size	v_call	j_call
TGTGCCAGCAGCCCGGGGGCCGGGGCGGGGGTCTACAATGAGCAGTTCTTC	CASSPGAGAGVYNEQFF	-	-	TRBV3-1/TRBV3-2	TRBJ2-1
TGTGCCAGCAGCTCGGGACAGTCAGGATTGAACACTGAAGCTTTCTTT	CASSSGQSGLNTEAFF	TRBD1	-	TRBV7-8	TRBJ1-1
TGTGCCAGCAGCGATTGGGACAAGGGCACTGAAGCTTTCTTT	CASSDWDKGTEAFF	-	-	TRBV9	TRBJ1-1
TGTGCCAGCAGTTTACCGACTAGCGGGTATGCAGATACGCAGTATTTT	CASSLPTSGYADTQYF	TRBD2	-	TRBV7-9	TRBJ2-3
TGTGCCAGCAGCTCGGGACAGGGGCACAATGAAGCTTTCTTT	CASSSGQGHNEAFF	TRBD1	-	TRBV7-2	TRBJ1-1
TGTGCCAGCAGCGTAGACGGGTACAATGAGCAGTTCTTC	CASSVDGYNEQFF	-	-	TRBV9	TRBJ2-1
TGCGCCAGCAGCTTGGGTTCAGTCAATGAGCAGTTCTTC	CASSLGSVNEQFF	-	-	TRBV5-1	TRBJ2-1
TGTGCCAGCAGCCAAGTAGGCGGTGAGCAGTTCTTC	CASSQVGGEQFF	-	-	TRBV3-1/TRBV3-2	TRBJ2-1
TGTGCCAGTAGTAGAAATCAGGGTTACGAGCAGTACTTC	CASSRNQGYEQYF	-	-	TRBV19	TRBJ2-7
TGTGCCAGCAGACAGGACAGGGGAAGGGAGACCCAGTACTTC	CASRQDRGRETQYF	TRBD1	-	TRBV6-5	TRBJ2-5
TGTGCCAGTACTTCCGGTCCCACGAGGTTCTTC	CASTSGPTRFF	-	-	TRBV19	TRBJ2-1
TGTGCCAGCTCACCGACGACTAGCGGGGTGTACGAGCAGTACTTC	CASSPTTSGVYEQYF	TRBD2	once	TRBV18	TRBJ2-7
TGTGCCAGCAGCCCTAGGTGGGGACAGGGGTCGGGTACGCAGTATTTT	CASSPRWGQGSGTQYF	TRBD1	-	TRBV9	TRBJ2-3
TGTGCCAGCACGGAGGGGAATCAGCCCCAGCATTTT	CASTEGNQPQHF	-	-	TRBV28	TRBJ1-5
TGTGCCAGCAGCCAACGCCTACAGGGGGACAATGGCTACACCTTC	CASSQRLQGDNGYTF	TRBD1	-	TRBV14	TRBJ1-2
TGTGCCAGCAGCTGGGGACAGGGGGCGGGCTACGAGCAGTACTTC	CASSWGQGAGYEQYF	TRBD1	-	TRBV5-4	TRBJ2-7
TGCGCCAGCAGCACCCAGACAGGGAGCACTGAAGCTTTCTTT	CASSTQTGSTEAFF	TRBD1	-	TRBV5-1	TRBJ1-1
TGCGCCAGCAGCTTGGTGACGCGGGGGCGTATGGATACGCAGTATTTT	CASSLVTRGRMDTQYF	-	-	TRBV5-1	TRBJ2-3
TGTGCCAGTAGTATAGCAGGCACCGGGGAGCTGTTTTTT	CASSIAGTGELFF	-	few	TRBV19	TRBJ2-2
TGTGCCAGCAGCTCCGCAAAAGAGTCAGGGGGCAGGGAGACCCAGTACTTC	CASSSAKESGGRETQYF	TRBD1	few	TRBV9	TRBJ2-5
TGCGCCAGCAGCTTGGCAGGGGGAGTACAAGAGACCCAGTACTTC	CASSLAGGVQETQYF	TRBD1	-	TRBV5-1	TRBJ2-5
TGTGCCAGTAGTAAACAGGGGGCTAACGAGCCCCAGCATTTT	CASSKQGANEPQHF	TRBD1	few	TRBV19	TRBJ1-5
TGTGCCAGCAGCAAAGGGGGGACAGATCATTATAGCAATCAGCCCCAGCATTTT	CASSKGGTDHYSNQPQHF	-	-	TRBV21-1	TRBJ1-5
TGTGCCAGCAGCCTGGGGACTAGCTCTGACGAGCAGTACTTC	CASSLGTSSDEQYF	TRBD2	once	TRBV7-9	TRBJ2-7
TGTGCCAGCAGTTTAAACCAACGGGGCGAGCAGTACTTC	CASSLNQRGEQYF	-	-	TRBV12-3/TRBV12-4	TRBJ2-7
TGTGCCAGCAGCCCCGGGGGGGCCCCATTGGCTTTCTTT	CASSPGGAPLAFF	-	-	TRBV7-9	TRBJ1-1
TGTGCCAGCAGGGACAGGGGGCTTTCTAATGAAAAACTGTTTTTT	CASRDRGLSNEKLFF	TRBD1	-	TRBV7-8	TRBJ1-4
TGCGCCAGCAGCTTGAACGGGGAGGTTAACACTGAAGCTTTCTTT	CASSLNGEVNTEAFF	-	few	TRBV5-1	TRBJ1-1
TGTGCCAGCAGTCCCAGGGAGGGAGGACAGCCCCAGCATTTT	CASSPREGGQPQHF	-	-	TRBV6-5	TRBJ1-5
TGTGCCAGCAGCCGCGTGACATCTCACCCCAACGAGCAGTACTTC	CASSRVTSHPNEQYF	-	-	TRBV7-9	TRBJ2-7
TGTGCCAGCAGTACCAGGGGTCGGAGCAATCAGCCCCAGCATTTT	CASSTRGRSNQPQHF	-	once	TRBV6-5	TRBJ1-5
TGTGCCAGCCCCACCGCGACAAAAAACTACGAGCAGTACTTC	CASPTATKNYEQYF	-	once	TRBV7-7	TRBJ2-7